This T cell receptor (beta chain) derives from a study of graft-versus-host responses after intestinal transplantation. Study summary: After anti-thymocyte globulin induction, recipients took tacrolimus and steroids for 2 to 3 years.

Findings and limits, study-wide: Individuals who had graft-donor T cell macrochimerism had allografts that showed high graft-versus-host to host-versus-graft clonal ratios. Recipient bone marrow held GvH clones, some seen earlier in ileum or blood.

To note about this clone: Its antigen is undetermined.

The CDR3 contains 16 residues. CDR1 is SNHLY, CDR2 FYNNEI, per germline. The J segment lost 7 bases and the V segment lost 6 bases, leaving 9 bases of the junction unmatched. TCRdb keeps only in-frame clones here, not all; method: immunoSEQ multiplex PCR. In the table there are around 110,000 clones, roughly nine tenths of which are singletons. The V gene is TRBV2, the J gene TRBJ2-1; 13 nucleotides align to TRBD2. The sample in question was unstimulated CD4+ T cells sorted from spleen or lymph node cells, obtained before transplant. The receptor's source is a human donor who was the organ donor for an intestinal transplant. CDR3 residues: CASRPGTSGAWNEQFF. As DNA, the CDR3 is TGTGCCAGCAGGCCCGGGACTAGCGGGGCGTGGAATGAGCAGTTCTTC.